This entry concerns a single T cell receptor beta chain. Its antigen remains unknown. This table comes from immunoSEQ multiplex PCR, and its TCRdb copy is limited to in-frame clones, with some not included. The table includes 100,000 to 150,000 clones, roughly 93% detected once. This sample was included in a study of OX40 agonist ivuxolimab in advanced cancers. General study points: Relative to CD4+, CD8+ T cells held more expanded clones on average. Normalized T-cell clonal expansion was also low in some nonresponders.

Germline assignment: CDR1 GTSNPN and CDR2 SVGIG (reference sequence). This CDR3 contains 10 residues. V was pared by 8 bases and J by 6 bases, with 10 bases between. The sequencing used CD4+ or CD8+ T cells sorted from blood, collected in a trial of the OX40 agonist ivuxolimab. The source is an adult with an advanced solid tumor such as melanoma, head and neck, liver or kidney cancer. The chain joins TRBV30 to TRBJ1-2, with a possible D match to TRBD1 (5 bases). CDR3 nucleotides: TGTGCCGGTGGCAGGGATGGCTACACCTTC. Translation: CAGGRDGYTF. The variable domain in full, completed from reference TRBV30 and TRBJ1-2, reads SQTIHQWPATLVQPVGSPLSLECTVEGTSNPNLYWYRQAAGRGLQLLFYSVGIGQISSEVPQNLSASRPQDRQFILSSKKLLLSDSGFYLCAGGRDGYTFGSGTRLTVV.